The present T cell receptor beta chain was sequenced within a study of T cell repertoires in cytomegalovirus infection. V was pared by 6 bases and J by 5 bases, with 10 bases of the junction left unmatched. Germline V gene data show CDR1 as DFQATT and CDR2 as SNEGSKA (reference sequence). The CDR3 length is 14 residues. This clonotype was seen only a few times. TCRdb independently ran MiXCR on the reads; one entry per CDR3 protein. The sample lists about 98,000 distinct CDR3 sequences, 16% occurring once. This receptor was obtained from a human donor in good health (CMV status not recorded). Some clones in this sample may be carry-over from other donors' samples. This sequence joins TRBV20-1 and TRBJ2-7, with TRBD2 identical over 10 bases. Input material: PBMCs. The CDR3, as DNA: TGCAGTGCCGGACTAGCGGATGTCCTTGACGAGCAGTACTTC. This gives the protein CSAGLADVLDEQYF.